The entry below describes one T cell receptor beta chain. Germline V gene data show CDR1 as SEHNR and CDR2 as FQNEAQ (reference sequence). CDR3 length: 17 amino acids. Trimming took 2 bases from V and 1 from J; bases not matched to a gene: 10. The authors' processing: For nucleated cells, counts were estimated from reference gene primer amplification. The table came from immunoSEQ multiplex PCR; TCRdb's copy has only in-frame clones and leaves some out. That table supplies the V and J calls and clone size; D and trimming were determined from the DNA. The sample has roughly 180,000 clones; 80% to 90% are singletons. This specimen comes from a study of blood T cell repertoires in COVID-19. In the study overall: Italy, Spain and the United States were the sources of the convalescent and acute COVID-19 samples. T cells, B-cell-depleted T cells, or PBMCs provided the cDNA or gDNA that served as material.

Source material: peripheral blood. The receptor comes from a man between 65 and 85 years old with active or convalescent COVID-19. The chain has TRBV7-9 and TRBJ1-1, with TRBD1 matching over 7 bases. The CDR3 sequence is CASSLKQGIGGNTEAFF. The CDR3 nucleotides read TGTGCCAGCAGCTTAAAACAGGGGATAGGTGGGAACACTGAAGCTTTCTTT.